These T cell receptor beta chains were read from a single sample in a study of CD8+ T cells in alopecia areata. Only in-frame clones appear in the TCRdb table, and some are missing; sequencing was by immunoSEQ multiplex PCR. There are roughly 64,000 clones in the sample; roughly 47% occur only once, and about 53% lies in the top ten. Material: NKG2D-low CD8+ T cells sorted from blood. These receptors were collected from a human donor with alopecia areata. The CDR3 runs from the conserved cysteine through the conserved F or W. D genes are given only for firm matches. Rows may omit the clone size; those that give it use once, few, many or a size class.

d_gene,v_gene,abundance,j_gene,CDR3nt,CDR3aa
NA,TRBV29-1,NA,TRBJ1-2,TGCAGCGTTCGATCGGGGGCCAATGGCTACACCTTC,CSVRSGANGYTF
NA,TRBV15,NA,TRBJ1-1,TGTGCCACCAGTGGGGGGTTAAGAGCAGCTTTCTTT,CATSGGLRAAFF
TRBD1,TRBV7-9,few,TRBJ2-1,TGTGCCAGCAGCCAACAGGGGGCTTACAATGAGCAGTTCTTC,CASSQQGAYNEQFF
NA,TRBV29-1,NA,TRBJ1-2,TGCAGCGTTGAAGATCGGACGGACGATGGCTACACCTTC,CSVEDRTDDGYTF
NA,TRBV11-2,NA,TRBJ2-1,TGTGCCAGCAGCATTTTCGAGAATGAGCAGTTCTTC,CASSIFENEQFF
TRBD2,TRBV30,NA,TRBJ2-5,TGTGCCTGGACTAGCGGGAACCAAGAGACCCAGTACTTC,CAWTSGNQETQYF
NA,TRBV27,NA,TRBJ2-1,TGTGCCAGCAGCAGACCACGGGAGCAGTTCTTC,CASSRPREQFF
NA,TRBV27,NA,TRBJ2-7,TGTGCCAGCAGTTGGGAGGTAGGCTACGAGCAGTACTTC,CASSWEVGYEQYF
NA,TRBV7-9,NA,TRBJ2-7,TGTGCCAGCAGCTTTTTGCCAGAAGCCCACTACGAGCAGTACTTC,CASSFLPEAHYEQYF
NA,TRBV29-1,few,TRBJ1-2,TGCAGCGCCCCGGGGGAGCAGGGGAAAGGCTACACCTTC,CSAPGEQGKGYTF
TRBD1,TRBV5-4,NA,TRBJ2-7,TGTGCCAGCAGCGTCGGGACAGGGGCCTACGAGCAGTACTTC,CASSVGTGAYEQYF